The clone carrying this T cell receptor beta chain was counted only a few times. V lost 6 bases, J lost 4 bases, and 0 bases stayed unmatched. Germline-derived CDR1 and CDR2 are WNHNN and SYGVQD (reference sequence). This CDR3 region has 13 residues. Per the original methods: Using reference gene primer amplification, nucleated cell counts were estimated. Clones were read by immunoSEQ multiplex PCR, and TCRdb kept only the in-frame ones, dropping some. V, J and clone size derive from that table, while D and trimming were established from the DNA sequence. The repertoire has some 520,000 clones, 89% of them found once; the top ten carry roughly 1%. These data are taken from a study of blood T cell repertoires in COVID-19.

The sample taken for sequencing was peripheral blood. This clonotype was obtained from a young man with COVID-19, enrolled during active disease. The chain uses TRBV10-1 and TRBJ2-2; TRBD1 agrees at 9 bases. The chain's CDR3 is CASRDRGTGELFF. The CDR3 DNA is TGCGCCAGCAGGGACAGGGGCACCGGGGAGCTGTTTTTT.